Following are 31 T cell receptor beta chains from one sample sequenced in a study of blood T cell repertoires in COVID-19 (dated by TCRdb to between 2020 and 2021). Receptor amplification or capture employed the immunoSEQ multiplex PCR assay. This is the immuneACCESS table as TCRdb keeps it, with only in-frame sequences that have V and J called. A part of the clones is gone; compared with another copy, unresolved V genes explain less than half, and the rest is unexplained. The sample yields around 200,000 clones; approximately 78% were counted once. The top ten clonotypes cover 10% of the sample. The sequencing input was peripheral blood. The receptors stem from a woman of 80 years or more with acute or convalescent COVID-19.

V gene TRBV18 combines with J gene TRBJ1-5; 8 bases line up with TRBD1. CDR3 length: 16 amino acids. CDR1 and CDR2 (germline): KGHSH, LQKENI. V was pared by 5 bases and J by 5 bases, with 11 bases of the junction left unmatched. The CDR3 reads CASSSDRTGLDQPQHF. CDR3 DNA sequence: TGTGCCAGCTCATCTGATAGGACAGGGCTGGATCAGCCCCAGCATTTT.

The genes are TRBV9 and TRBJ2-7; 7 nucleotides align to TRBD2. Germline lookup yields CDR1 SGDLS and CDR2 YYNGEE. The CDR3 is made up of 15 amino acids. Trimming cost V 3 bases and J 4 bases; bases outside gene matches: 10. In DNA, the CDR3 is TGTGCCAGCAGCGAAATGGCGGGAGCTTGGTACGAGCAGTACTTC. Its translation: CASSEMAGAWYEQYF.

This clone was counted ten times or more. This chain links TRBV24-1 with TRBJ1-1; 9 positions match TRBD1. CDR1 and CDR2 from the germline V gene are KGHDR and SFDVKD. CDR3 length equals 14 residues. Losses at the gene ends were 7 bases for V and 0 bases for J; bases not matched to a gene: 2. The CDR3 region is CATRGTGLNTEAFF. The CDR3 nucleotides read TGTGCCACCAGGGGGACAGGGCTGAACACTGAAGCTTTCTTT.

The chain employs TRBV19 and TRBJ1-5; D possibly corresponds to TRBD1 (5 bases). The ends were cut back, 4 bases at V and 3 bases at J, with 16 bases in the middle. Per germline, CDR1 LNHDA and CDR2 SQIVND (reference sequence). This CDR3 has 16 residues. The CDR3 nucleotides are TGTGCCAGTAGTAGGGAAGTCGACAGCCCCAATCAGCCCCAGCATTTT. It is translated as CASSREVDSPNQPQHF.

The chain links TRBV4-2 to TRBJ1-3; 8 bases are a match to TRBD1. This CDR3 has 17 residues. Trimming removed 1 base from V and 6 bases from J; junction bases left unmatched: 11. Per the germline V gene, CDR1 is LGHNA and CDR2 is YNFKEQ. The CDR3 protein is CASSQGEWQGAKNTIYF. CDR3 sequence (DNA): TGTGCCAGCAGCCAAGGAGAGTGGCAGGGGGCAAAAAACACCATATATTTT.

The chain has TRBV6-2 or TRBV6-3 and TRBJ2-1; D unclear. The V and J ends lost 6 bases and 7 bases respectively, with 16 bases between them. The CDR3 length is 14 residues. Germline CDR1 is MNHEY and CDR2 is SVGEGT. The CDR3 loop reads CASSPPVRGNEQFF. The CDR3 bases are TGTGCCAGCAGCCCCCCGGTAAGAGGTAATGAGCAGTTCTTC.

The chain couples TRBV27 to TRBJ1-6, with D possibly matching TRBD1 (5 bases). Trimming removed 1 base at V and 10 bases at J, with 11 bases between. CDR1 is MNHEY and CDR2 is SMNVEV in the germline V gene (reference sequence). The CDR3 runs to 14 residues. The chain's CDR3 is CASSLWQGGSPLHF. In DNA form, the CDR3 reads TGTGCCAGCAGTTTATGGCAGGGCGGCTCACCCCTCCACTTT.

The table lists this clone with a count of one. An end of the junction differs from the germline gene, which may be a read error. V and J are TRBV4-3 and TRBJ2-4; TRBD2 agrees at 12 bases. The CDR3 contains 16 residues. The germline V gene encodes CDR1 LGHNA and CDR2 YSLEER. The CDR3 nucleotides are TGCGCCAGCAGCCAAGATCTCAGCCTAGCGGGGGGGCCGGTTGGGTTC. It codes for CASSQDLSLAGGPVGF.

The genes are TRBV12-3 or TRBV12-4 and TRBJ1-2, with unresolved D. This CDR3 region has 13 residues. The ends were cut back, 1 base at V and 2 bases at J, with 5 bases in the middle. CDR3 nucleotides: TGTGCCAGCAGTTTAGATTTAAACTATGGCTACACCTTC. This translates into CASSLDLNYGYTF.

The CDR3 DNA sequence: TGCAGCGTTGAAGATCCCGGGACAGGCTCTAACTATGGCTACACCTTC. This gives the protein CSVEDPGTGSNYGYTF. This chain joins TRBV29-1 and TRBJ1-2; TRBD1 matches 8 bases. Germline CDR1 and CDR2: SQVTM and ANQGSEA. CDR3 length: 16 residues. V dropped 0 bases and J dropped 0; count of bases not matched to a gene: 6.

The genes are TRBV5-1 and TRBJ1-1; a possible D gene is TRBD1 (5 bases). The V gene lost 0 bases and the J gene lost 4 bases, with 13 bases spanning the gap. Germline values: CDR1 SGHRS, CDR2 YFSETQ. The CDR3 is made up of 15 amino acids. DNA of the CDR3: TGCGCCAGCAGCTTGGCGGTGCAAAGGGGCACTGAAGCTTTCTTT. This gives the protein CASSLAVQRGTEAFF.

The J gene is TRBJ1-2, the V gene TRBV21-1; the table's D call, TRBD1, has no DNA check behind it. TRBV21-1 constitutes a pseudogene. The CDR3 has 14 residues. CDR3 region: CASSKEDRGPGYTF. The CDR3 DNA sequence: TGTGCCAGCAGCAAAGAGGACAGGGGGCCTGGCTACACCTTC.

V usage is TRBV5-1 and J usage is TRBJ2-3, with a possible D match to TRBD2 (6 bases). Germline CDR1 is SGHRS and CDR2 is YFSETQ. Trimming left V 0 bases short and J 2 bases short, with 13 bases between. The CDR3 length is 16 residues. CDR3 residues: CASSLAVAETTDTQYF. The CDR3 region has the DNA TGCGCCAGCAGCTTGGCTGTAGCGGAGACCACAGATACGCAGTATTTT. Filled out from reference TRBV5-1 and TRBJ2-3, the complete variable domain reads KAGVTQTPRYLIKTRGQQVTLSCSPISGHRSVSWYQQTPGQGLQFLFEYFSETQRNKGNFPGRFSGRQFSNSRSEMNVSTLELGDSALYLCASSLAVAETTDTQYFGPGTRLTVL.

This clone was observed a few times. This chain connects TRBV28 to TRBJ2-6, with D possibly being TRBD1 (6 bases). V lost 2 bases to trimming and J lost 2 bases, with 7 bases between them. CDR3 length equals 15 residues. Germline V gene data show CDR1 as MDHEN and CDR2 as SYDVKM. CDR3: CASSLAGAGANVLTF. CDR3 coding DNA: TGTGCCAGCAGTTTAGCAGGGGCTGGGGCCAACGTCCTGACTTTC.

V is TRBV11-2 and J is TRBJ1-6, with 7 bases that match TRBD1. CDR3 size: 16 residues. Germline CDR1 and CDR2: SGHAT and FQNNGV. V was clipped by 5 bases and J by 4 bases; unmatched bases: 8. In DNA, the CDR3 is TGTGCCAGCAGCCGTGGACAGGAGAGTTATAATTCACCCCTCCACTTT. As protein: CASSRGQESYNSPLHF.

This chain connects TRBV5-5 to TRBJ1-2, with TRBD1 matching 9 bases. Per the germline V gene, CDR1 is SGHKS and CDR2 is YYEKEE (reference sequence). J lost 8 bases, V lost 0 bases, and 5 bases had no gene match. The CDR3 is 14 amino acids. The CDR3 is CASSLDRDRDGYTF. CDR3 coding DNA: TGTGCCAGCAGCTTGGACCGGGACAGGGACGGCTACACCTTC. Filled out from reference TRBV5-5 and TRBJ1-2, the complete variable domain reads DAGVTQSPTHLIKTRGQQVTLRCSPISGHKSVSWYQQVLGQGPQFIFQYYEKEERGRGNFPDRFSARQFPNYSSELNVNALLLGDSALYLCASSLDRDRDGYTFGSGTRLTVV.

The V call is TRBV10-1, the J call TRBJ1-1, with a possible D match to TRBD1 (5 bases). Trimming took 3 bases from V and 5 from J, leaving 13 bases between them. Germline V CDR1 and CDR2: WNHNN, SYGVQD (reference sequence). The CDR3 covers 14 residues. The chain's CDR3 is CASSDHGGGTEAFF. Written as DNA, the CDR3 is TGCGCCAGCAGTGATCATGGGGGAGGGACTGAAGCTTTCTTT.

The genes are TRBV7-2 and TRBJ1-1; D perhaps matches TRBD1 (6 bases). V gave up 5 bases and J gave up 0 bases, with 13 bases separating them. The CDR3 is 15 residues long. Germline assignment: CDR1 SGHTA and CDR2 FQGNSA. Here the CDR3 DNA reads TGTGCCAGCAGCGCCGGGACATTCCTGAACACTGAAGCTTTCTTT. This gives the protein CASSAGTFLNTEAFF.

The chain has TRBV12-5 and TRBJ2-3; D is perhaps TRBD2 (6 bases). Germline V gene data show CDR1 as LGHNT and CDR2 as FRNRAP. Trimming left V 1 base short and J 6 bases short, with 14 bases between. The CDR3 sequence is 15 residues long. This CDR3 reads CASGLAGDLGDTQYF. The CDR3 bases are TGTGCTAGTGGTTTGGCGGGGGATCTAGGGGATACGCAGTATTTT.

This clone was counted a few times. The chain links TRBV6-6 to TRBJ1-4, with 8 bases identical to TRBD1. This CDR3 contains 15 residues. V trimming: 2 bases; J trimming: 8 bases; junction bases outside the gene matches: 7. Germline loops: CDR1 MNHNY, CDR2 SVGAGI (reference sequence). CDR3 in DNA: TGTGCCAGCAGTTACAGCGGCAGGGGGCACGAAAAACTGTTTTTT. It is translated as CASSYSGRGHEKLFF.

The chain has TRBV11-3 and TRBJ2-2; possible D gene TRBD2, 6 bases. Trimming left V 1 base short and J 5 bases short, with 11 bases between. This CDR3 comprises 15 residues. The germline V gene encodes CDR1 SGHNT and CDR2 YENEEA. The CDR3 bases are TGTGCCAGCAGCTTAGGGCTTGGGAGGACCGGGGAGCTGTTTTTT. This translates into CASSLGLGRTGELFF.

The chain couples TRBV5-4 to TRBJ1-1; TRBD1 matches 8 bases. Germline V gene lookup returns CDR1 SGHNT and CDR2 YYREEE (reference sequence). Trimming removed 4 bases from V and 0 bases from J; junction bases left unmatched: 17. This CDR3 is built from 19 residues. Here the CDR3 reads CASSRFIGQGLLMNTEAFF. CDR3 nucleotide sequence: TGTGCCAGCAGCCGCTTTATCGGACAGGGCCTGCTGATGAACACTGAAGCTTTCTTT.

The chain has TRBV7-2 and TRBJ1-2; TRBD1 agrees at 8 bases. The CDR3 spans 16 residues. Germline CDR1 SGHTA, CDR2 FQGNSA. Trimming cost V 5 bases and J 8 bases; bases outside gene matches: 16. This chain's CDR3 is CASSPGRTGRGNGYTF. Here the CDR3 DNA reads TGTGCCAGCAGCCCGGGACGGACAGGGCGAGGGAACGGCTACACCTTC.

This chain uses TRBV11-3 with TRBJ2-7, with D perhaps matching TRBD2 (5 bases). The CDR3 is 12 residues long. Germline values: CDR1 SGHNT, CDR2 YENEEA. Trimming shortened V by 5 bases and J by 4 bases, and 9 bases separated the two germline ends. CDR3: CASSTGVYEQYF. CDR3 nucleotide sequence: TGTGCCAGCAGCACCGGGGTTTACGAGCAGTACTTC.

This chain joins TRBV11-3 and TRBJ2-5, with 10 nucleotides matching TRBD1. V dropped 8 bases and J dropped 1; count of bases not matched to a gene: 10. Germline V CDR1 and CDR2: SGHNT, YENEEA. The CDR3 is 16 amino acids. For the CDR3, the DNA is TGTGCCAGCGGACCGGGACAGGGGTTATCCCAAGAGACCCAGTACTTC. It translates to CASGPGQGLSQETQYF.

This sequence joins TRBV7-9 and TRBJ2-5; 8 bases line up with TRBD2. This CDR3 is built from 11 residues. Germline values: CDR1 SEHNR, CDR2 FQNEAQ (reference sequence). The ends lost 11 bases at V and 5 bases at J; junction bases unmatched: 4. CDR3 coding DNA: TGTGCCTTTCGGGAGGGCGAGACCCAGTACTTC. Protein sequence: CAFREGETQYF.

The chain uses TRBV27 and TRBJ1-6, with 7 bases aligning to TRBD1. This CDR3 has 17 amino acids. In germline, CDR1 is MNHEY, CDR2 SMNVEV (reference sequence). J gave up 6 bases and V 1 base, and 9 bases lay outside the gene matches. In DNA form, the CDR3 reads TGTGCCAGCAGTTTATTTTCCCGGACAGGCGCTAATTCACCCCTCCACTTT. Translation gives CASSLFSRTGANSPLHF.

CDR3 sequence reads: CASSPGTASGELFF. As DNA, the CDR3 is TGCGCCAGCAGCCCCGGGACTGCGAGTGGGGAGCTGTTTTTT. V is TRBV4-3 and J is TRBJ2-2, with a possible D match to TRBD2 (6 bases). CDR1 and CDR2 from the germline V gene are LGHNA and YSLEER. Trimming removed 4 bases at V and 8 bases at J, with 14 bases between. This CDR3 is 14 amino acids long.

V and J are TRBV15 and TRBJ2-7; no firm D call. This CDR3 is 12 amino acids long. In germline, CDR1 is LNHNV, CDR2 YYDKDF (reference sequence). V was trimmed by 0 bases and J by 4 bases, leaving 4 bases between them. The CDR3 spells CATSRERYEQYF. In nucleotides, the CDR3 is TGTGCCACCAGCAGAGAACGGTACGAGCAGTACTTC.

The genes are TRBV4-1 and TRBJ2-3; TRBD2 agrees at 14 bases. This CDR3 spans 19 amino acids. The J segment lost 0 bases and the V segment lost 0 bases, leaving 5 bases of the junction unmatched. The germline V gene has CDR1 MGHRA and CDR2 YSYEKL. CDR3: CASSQDGTSGRVSTDTQYF. The CDR3 nucleotides read TGCGCCAGCAGCCAAGATGGGACTAGCGGGAGAGTGAGCACAGATACGCAGTATTTT.

The V gene is TRBV5-4, the J gene TRBJ2-5, with 9 bases lining up with TRBD1. The junction had 8 bases not matched to a gene; V was cut back by 4 bases and J by 4 bases. Germline CDR1 and CDR2: SGHNT and YYREEE (reference sequence). The CDR3 totals 15 residues. Here the CDR3 DNA reads TGTGCCAGCAGCGGGGACAGGGTGGTTGCAGAGACCCAGTACTTC. This encodes CASSGDRVVAETQYF.